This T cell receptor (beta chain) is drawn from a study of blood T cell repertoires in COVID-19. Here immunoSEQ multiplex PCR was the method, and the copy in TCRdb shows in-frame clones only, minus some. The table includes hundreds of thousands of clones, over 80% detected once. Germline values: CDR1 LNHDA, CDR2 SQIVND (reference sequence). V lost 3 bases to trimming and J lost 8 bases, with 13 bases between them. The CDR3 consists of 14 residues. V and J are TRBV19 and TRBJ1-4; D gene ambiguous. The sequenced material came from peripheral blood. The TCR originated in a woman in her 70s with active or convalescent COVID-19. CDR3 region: CASSIGPSGEKLFF. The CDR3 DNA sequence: TGTGCCAGTAGTATCGGCCCGAGCGGGGAAAAACTGTTTTTT.